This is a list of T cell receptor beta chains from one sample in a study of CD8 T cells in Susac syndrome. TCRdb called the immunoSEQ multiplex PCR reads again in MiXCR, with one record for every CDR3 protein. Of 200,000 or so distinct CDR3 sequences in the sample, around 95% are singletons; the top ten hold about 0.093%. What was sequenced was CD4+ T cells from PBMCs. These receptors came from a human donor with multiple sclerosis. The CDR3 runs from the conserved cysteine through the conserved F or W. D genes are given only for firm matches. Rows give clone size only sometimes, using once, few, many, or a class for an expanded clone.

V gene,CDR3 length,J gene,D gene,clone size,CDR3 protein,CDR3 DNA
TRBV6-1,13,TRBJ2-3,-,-,CASSEAYRRSQYF,TGTGCCAGCAGTGAAGCGTACAGGCGATCGCAGTATTTT
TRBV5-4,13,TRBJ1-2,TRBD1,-,CAIPTGGNYGYTF,TGTGCCATTCCGACAGGGGGCAACTATGGCTACACCTTC
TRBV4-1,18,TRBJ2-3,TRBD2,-,CASSQEATAGGRTDTQYF,TGCGCCAGCAGCCAAGAAGCTACGGCGGGGGGGAGGACAGATACGCAGTATTTT
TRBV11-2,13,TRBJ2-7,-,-,CASSLGRIYEQYF,TGTGCCAGCAGCTTAGGCAGGATCTACGAGCAGTACTTC
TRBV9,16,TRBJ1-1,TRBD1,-,CASSVIDLQGGTEAFF,TGTGCCAGCAGCGTTATCGACCTTCAGGGGGGCACTGAAGCTTTCTTT
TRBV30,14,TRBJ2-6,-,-,CAWSEGPGANVLTF,TGTGCCTGGAGTGAGGGCCCTGGGGCCAACGTCCTGACTTTC
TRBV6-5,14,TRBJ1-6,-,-,CASSPLDRRSPLHF,TGTGCCAGCAGTCCCCTGGACAGACGGTCACCCCTCCACTTT
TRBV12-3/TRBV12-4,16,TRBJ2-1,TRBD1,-,CASRGRTGAAYNEQFF,TGTGCCAGCAGGGGGCGGACAGGGGCTGCCTACAATGAGCAGTTCTTC
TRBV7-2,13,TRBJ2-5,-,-,CASSVGYDATQYF,TGTGCCAGCAGCGTAGGGTATGACGCGACCCAGTACTTC
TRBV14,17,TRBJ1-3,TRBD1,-,CASSQFQGGFGGNTIYF,TGTGCCAGCAGCCAATTTCAGGGGGGCTTCGGTGGAAACACCATATATTTT
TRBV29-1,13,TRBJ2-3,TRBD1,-,CSTDRGGTDTQYF,TGCAGCACTGACAGGGGGGGCACAGATACGCAGTATTTT
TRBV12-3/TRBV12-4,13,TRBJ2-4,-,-,CASTPGQGNIQYF,TGTGCCAGCACCCCGGGGCAGGGGAACATTCAGTACTTC
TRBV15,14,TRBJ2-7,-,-,CATRGMRAGGEQYF,TGTGCCACCCGCGGGATGAGGGCAGGCGGCGAGCAGTACTTC
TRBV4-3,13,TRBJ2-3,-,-,CASRATRADTQYF,TGCGCCAGCAGGGCGACGCGGGCAGATACGCAGTATTTT
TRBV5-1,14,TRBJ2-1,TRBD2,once,CASSPSGGAYEQFF,TGCGCCAGCAGCCCTAGCGGGGGGGCTTATGAGCAGTTCTTC
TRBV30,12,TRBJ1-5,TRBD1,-,CAWNSGGQPQHF,TGTGCCTGGAATTCAGGGGGGCAGCCCCAGCATTTT
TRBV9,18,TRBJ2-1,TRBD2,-,CASSVRLAGPSSYNEQFF,TGTGCCAGCAGCGTAAGACTAGCGGGGCCGAGCTCCTACAATGAGCAGTTCTTC
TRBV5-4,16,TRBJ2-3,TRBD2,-,CASSLAIGGGPDTQYF,TGTGCCAGCAGCTTGGCGATTGGCGGGGGGCCAGATACGCAGTATTTT
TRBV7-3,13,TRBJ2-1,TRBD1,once,CASSLGPDREQFF,TGTGCCAGCAGCTTGGGGCCGGACAGGGAGCAGTTCTTC
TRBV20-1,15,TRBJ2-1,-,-,CSARMAESSYNEQFF,TGCAGTGCTAGGATGGCGGAGAGCTCCTACAATGAGCAGTTCTTC
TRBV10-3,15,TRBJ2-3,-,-,CAISVGRGPSDTQYF,TGTGCCATCAGTGTCGGGAGAGGGCCTTCAGATACGCAGTATTTT
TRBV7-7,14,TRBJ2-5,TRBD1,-,CASSWGDRGETQYF,TGTGCCAGCAGCTGGGGGGACAGGGGTGAGACCCAGTACTTC
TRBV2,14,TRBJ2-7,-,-,CASRMTGPPYEQYF,TGTGCCAGCAGGATGACAGGTCCTCCTTACGAGCAGTACTTC
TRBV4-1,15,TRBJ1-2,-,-,CASSARGTAHYGYTF,TGCGCCAGCAGTGCGAGAGGAACCGCTCACTATGGCTACACCTTC
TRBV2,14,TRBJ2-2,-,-,CASSDRVGAGELFF,TGTGCCAGCAGTGACAGGGTCGGTGCCGGGGAGCTGTTTTTT
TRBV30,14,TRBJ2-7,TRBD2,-,CAWSGLAGTYEQYF,TGTGCCTGGAGTGGCCTAGCGGGGACCTACGAGCAGTACTTC
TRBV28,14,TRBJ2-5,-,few,CASSNTGLGETQYF,TGTGCCAGCAGTAACACGGGACTCGGGGAGACCCAGTACTTC
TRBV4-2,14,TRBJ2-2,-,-,CASSQDTITGELFF,TGTGCCAGCAGCCAAGACACCATCACCGGGGAGCTGTTTTTT
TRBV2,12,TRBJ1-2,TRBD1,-,CASSGDSSGYTF,TGTGCCAGCAGTGGGGACAGTTCAGGCTACACCTTC
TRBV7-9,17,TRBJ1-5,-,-,CASSLGQELYSNQPQHF,TGTGCCAGCAGCTTAGGACAGGAGCTGTATAGCAATCAGCCCCAGCATTTT
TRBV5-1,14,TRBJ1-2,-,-,CASTNGWENYGYTF,TGCGCCAGCACAAACGGGTGGGAGAACTATGGCTACACCTTC
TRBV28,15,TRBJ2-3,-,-,CATTGWTTSTDTQYF,TGTGCCACCACTGGGTGGACTACTAGCACAGATACGCAGTATTTT
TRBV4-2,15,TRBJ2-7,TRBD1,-,CASSQEGTGGYEQYF,TGTGCCAGCAGCCAAGAAGGGACAGGGGGGTACGAGCAGTACTTC